Following are 12 T cell receptor beta chains from one sample sequenced in a study of T cell responses to AZD1222 COVID-19 vaccine. Clones were read by immunoSEQ multiplex PCR, and TCRdb kept only the in-frame ones, dropping some. The sample shows roughly 130,000 clones, roughly 92% of them seen only once. This specimen was peripheral blood, taken 28 days after the second AZD1222 dose. The receptors originated from an adult who received the AZD1222 COVID-19 vaccine.

The chain has TRBV19 and TRBJ1-5, with 10 bases lining up with TRBD1. The CDR3 spans 15 residues. The V and J ends lost 4 bases and 4 bases, in that order; junction bases with no gene match: 4. CDR1 LNHDA and CDR2 SQIVND come from the germline V gene (reference sequence). In nucleotides, the CDR3 is TGTGCCAGTAGTAGGTTGGACAGGGGGAATCAGCCCCAGCATTTT. This gives the protein CASSRLDRGNQPQHF.

V and J are TRBV7-9 and TRBJ2-3, with 9 nucleotides matching TRBD2. Per germline, CDR1 SEHNR and CDR2 FQNEAQ (reference sequence). The CDR3 is made up of 16 amino acids. J lost 1 base, V lost 5 bases, and 7 bases had no gene match. This CDR3 is CASSPSGGPRTDTQYF. The CDR3 DNA sequence: TGTGCCAGCAGCCCCAGCGGGGGGCCCCGCACAGATACGCAGTATTTT. The variable domain in full, completed from reference TRBV7-9 and TRBJ2-3, reads DTGVSQNPRHKITKRGQNVTFRCDPISEHNRLYWYRQTLGQGPEFLTYFQNEAQLEKSRLLSDRFSAERPKGSFSTLEIQRTEQGDSAMYLCASSPSGGPRTDTQYFGPGTRLTVL.

The chain couples TRBV11-2 to TRBJ1-3; a weak D match, TRBD1 (5 bases). The CDR3 runs to 13 residues. The V end was cut by 4 bases, the J end by 7 bases, with 11 bases between. Germline V gene sequence: CDR1 SGHAT, CDR2 FQNNGV. DNA for the CDR3: TGTGCCAGCAGCTCCGACAGTTTTAACACCATATATTTT. Its protein is CASSSDSFNTIYF. The full variable domain, its missing parts supplied by reference TRBV11-2 and TRBJ1-3, is EAGVAQSPRYKIIEKRQSVAFWCNPISGHATLYWYQQILGQGPKLLIQFQNNGVVDDSQLPKDRFSAERLKGVDSTLKIQPAKLEDSAVYLCASSSDSFNTIYFGEGSWLTVV.

The V gene is TRBV6-5, the J gene TRBJ1-1; no definite D call. V dropped 7 bases and J dropped 1 base, with 13 bases sitting between them. The CDR3 has 14 amino acids. Per the germline V gene, CDR1 is MNHEY and CDR2 is SVGAGI. CDR3 region: CASTLLSGNTEAFF. DNA for the CDR3: TGTGCCAGCACTTTACTATCGGGGAACACTGAAGCTTTCTTT.

The V call is TRBV5-5, the J call TRBJ2-2; perhaps D is TRBD1 or TRBD2 (6 bases each). With 5 bases removed from V and 4 bases from J, the gap between germline ends came to 15 bases. CDR3 length equals 15 residues. Germline V gene data show CDR1 as SGHKS and CDR2 as YYEKEE (reference sequence). The CDR3 protein is CASSGGGRVTGELFF. The CDR3 nucleotides are TGTGCCAGCAGTGGTGGGGGGCGGGTCACCGGGGAGCTGTTTTTT.

The chain couples TRBV5-1 to TRBJ1-5, with 10 bases identical to TRBD1. The CDR3 is 13 amino acids. Losses at the gene ends were 5 bases for V and 11 bases for J; bases not matched to a gene: 7. CDR1 and CDR2 from the germline V gene are SGHRS and YFSETQ. DNA for the CDR3: TGCGCCAGCAGAAGGGACAGGGGTGAGTCCCAGCATTTT. This sequence encodes CASRRDRGESQHF.

This clone was seen a single time. This sequence joins TRBV28 and TRBJ2-5, with TRBD1 identical over 12 bases. Losses at the gene ends were 6 bases for V and 1 base for J; bases not matched to a gene: 3. The CDR3 runs to 15 residues. Germline V gene data show CDR1 as MDHEN and CDR2 as SYDVKM. CDR3 region: CASRGQGAGQETQYF. The CDR3 nucleotides are TGTGCCAGCAGGGGACAGGGGGCGGGCCAAGAGACCCAGTACTTC.

The J gene is TRBJ2-1, the V gene TRBV4-1; D gene ambiguous. V was trimmed by 2 bases and J by 0 bases, leaving 8 bases between them. The CDR3 runs 15 residues. Per germline, CDR1 MGHRA and CDR2 YSYEKL. CDR3 coding DNA: TGCGCCAGCAGCCAAAAATGGGGCTCCTACAATGAGCAGTTCTTC. It yields the protein CASSQKWGSYNEQFF.

This chain connects TRBV6-5 to TRBJ2-7; weak D call: TRBD1 (6 bases). The CDR3 extends over 16 amino acids. Germline values: CDR1 MNHEY, CDR2 SVGAGI. Trimming left V 3 bases short and J 4 bases short, with 19 bases between. The CDR3 region has the DNA TGTGCCAGCAGTTATCACAGGGTCAGCCAAAGGTACGAGCAGTACTTC. It is translated as CASSYHRVSQRYEQYF.

The V call is TRBV6-4, the J call TRBJ2-3; TRBD2 matches 8 bases. Unmatched junction bases numbered 2, after V lost 5 bases and J lost 1 base. This CDR3 comprises 14 residues. Germline V gene data show CDR1 as MRHNA and CDR2 as SNTAGT. CDR3 DNA: TGTGCCAGCAGTAATAGCGGGGGCACAGATACGCAGTATTTT. It codes for CASSNSGGTDTQYF.

J is TRBJ2-5 and V is TRBV6-2 or TRBV6-3, with 9 bases lining up with TRBD2. The CDR3 spans 17 residues. The V segment lost 4 bases and the J segment 2 bases; nucleotides outside the gene matches: 11. CDR1 MNHEY and CDR2 SVGEGT come from the germline V gene. CDR3 sequence reads: CASSLGLAISGQETQYF. CDR3 nucleotides: TGTGCCAGCAGTTTGGGACTAGCCATTTCCGGACAAGAGACCCAGTACTTC.

The chain recombines TRBV7-8 with TRBJ2-5; 7 bases line up with TRBD1. CDR1 and CDR2 from the germline V gene are SGHVS and FQNEAQ. V trimming: 4 bases; J trimming: 5 bases; junction bases outside the gene matches: 1. The CDR3 runs to 12 residues. CDR3 coding DNA: TGTGCCAGCAGCTGGGGACAGGAGACCCAGTACTTC. Translated, it gives CASSWGQETQYF.